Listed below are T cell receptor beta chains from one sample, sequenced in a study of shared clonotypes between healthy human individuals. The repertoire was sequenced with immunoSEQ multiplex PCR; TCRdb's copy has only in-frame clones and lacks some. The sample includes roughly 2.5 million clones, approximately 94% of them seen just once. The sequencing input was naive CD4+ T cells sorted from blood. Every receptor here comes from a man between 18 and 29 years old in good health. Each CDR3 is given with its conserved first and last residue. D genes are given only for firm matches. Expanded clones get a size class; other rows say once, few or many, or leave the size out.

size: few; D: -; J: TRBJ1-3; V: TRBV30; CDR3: CAWSMGLSGNTIYF; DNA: TGTGCCTGGAGTATGGGCCTCTCTGGAAACACCATATATTTT
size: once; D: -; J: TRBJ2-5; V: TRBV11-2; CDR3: CASSLDGVVAETQYF; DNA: TGTGCCAGCAGCTTAGATGGCGTGGTAGCCGAGACCCAGTACTTC
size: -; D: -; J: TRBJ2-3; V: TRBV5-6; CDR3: CASSSWGASESTDTQYF; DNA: TGTGCCAGCAGCTCGTGGGGCGCTAGCGAGTCCACAGATACGCAGTATTTT
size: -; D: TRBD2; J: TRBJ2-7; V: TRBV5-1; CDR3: CASSPSGESSYEQYF; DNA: TGCGCCAGCAGCCCGAGCGGGGAAAGCTCCTACGAGCAGTACTTC
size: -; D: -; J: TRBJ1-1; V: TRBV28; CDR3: CASSFWGAEAFF; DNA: TGTGCCAGCAGTTTTTGGGGGGCTGAAGCTTTCTTT
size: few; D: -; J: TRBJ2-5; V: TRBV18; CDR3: CASSPIQETQYF; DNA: TGTGCCAGCTCACCAATCCAAGAGACCCAGTACTTC
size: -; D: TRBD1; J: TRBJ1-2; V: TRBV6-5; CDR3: CASWGQGGGYTF; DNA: TGTGCCAGCTGGGGGCAGGGGGGTGGCTACACCTTC
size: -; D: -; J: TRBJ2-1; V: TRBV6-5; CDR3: CASSYGGNEQFF; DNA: TGTGCCAGCAGTTACGGCGGAAATGAGCAGTTCTTC
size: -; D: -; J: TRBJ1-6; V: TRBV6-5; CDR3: CASGSNSPLHF; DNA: TGTGCCAGCGGCAGTAATTCACCCCTCCACTTT
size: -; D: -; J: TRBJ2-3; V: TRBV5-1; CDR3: CASSLWGTSTDTQYF; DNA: TGCGCCAGCAGCTTGTGGGGGACTAGCACAGATACGCAGTATTTT
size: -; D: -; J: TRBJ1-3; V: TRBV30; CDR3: CAWSVQDSGNTIYF; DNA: TGTGCCTGGAGTGTACAGGACTCTGGAAACACCATATATTTT
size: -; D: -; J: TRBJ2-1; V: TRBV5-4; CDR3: CASSLGLHNEQFF; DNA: TGTGCCAGCAGCTTGGGACTACACAATGAGCAGTTCTTC
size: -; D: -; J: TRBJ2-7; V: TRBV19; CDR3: CASSGGSAGFGAEQYF; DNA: TGTGCCAGTAGTGGAGGGTCAGCCGGGTTCGGAGCCGAGCAGTACTTC
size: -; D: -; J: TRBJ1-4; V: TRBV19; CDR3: CASSIGATTNEKLFF; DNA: TGTGCCAGTAGTATAGGAGCGACAACTAATGAAAAACTGTTTTTT
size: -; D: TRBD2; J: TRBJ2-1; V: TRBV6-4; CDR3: CASSDSRTSLHEQFF; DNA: TGTGCCAGCAGTGACTCTAGGACTAGTCTCCATGAGCAGTTCTTC
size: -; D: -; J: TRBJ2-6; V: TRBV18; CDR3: CASSAGTSGANVLTF; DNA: TGTGCCAGCTCAGCAGGGACTTCTGGGGCCAACGTCCTGACTTTC
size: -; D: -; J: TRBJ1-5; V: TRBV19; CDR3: CASSIGIGGLLGQPQHF; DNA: TGTGCCAGTAGTATAGGGATCGGAGGACTTTTGGGGCAGCCCCAGCATTTT
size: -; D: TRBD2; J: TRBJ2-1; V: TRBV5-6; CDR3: CASSSYSGPTYNEQFF; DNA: TGTGCCAGCAGCTCGTATAGCGGGCCAACCTACAATGAGCAGTTCTTC
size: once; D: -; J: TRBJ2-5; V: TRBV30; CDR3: CAWSFPSGDQETQYF; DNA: TGTGCCTGGAGTTTTCCCTCGGGGGACCAAGAGACCCAGTACTTC
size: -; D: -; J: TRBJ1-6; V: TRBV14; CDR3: CASSHQGGPYNSPLHF; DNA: TGTGCCAGCAGCCACCAGGGTGGGCCCTATAATTCACCCCTCCACTTT
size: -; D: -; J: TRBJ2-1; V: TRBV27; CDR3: CASSLLAYYNEQFF; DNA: TGTGCCAGCAGTTTATTGGCTTATTACAATGAGCAGTTCTTC
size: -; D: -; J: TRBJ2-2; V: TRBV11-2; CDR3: CASSLDGGNTGELFF; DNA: TGTGCCAGCAGCTTAGACGGGGGGAACACCGGGGAGCTGTTTTTT
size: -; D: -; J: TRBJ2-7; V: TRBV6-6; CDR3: CASSWGGQGEQYF; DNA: TGTGCCAGCAGTTGGGGGGGGCAGGGCGAGCAGTACTTC
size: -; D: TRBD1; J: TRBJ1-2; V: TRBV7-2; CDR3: CASSPDRVSYGYTF; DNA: TGTGCCAGCAGCCCCGACAGGGTTTCCTATGGCTACACCTTC
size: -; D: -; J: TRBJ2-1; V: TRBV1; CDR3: CTSSLNRGESSNEQFF; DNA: TGCACCAGCAGCCTCAACCGGGGGGAATCTTCCAATGAGCAGTTCTTC
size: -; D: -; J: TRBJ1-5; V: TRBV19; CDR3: CASSAGVMAPGQPQHF; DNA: TGTGCCAGTAGTGCGGGGGTAATGGCCCCAGGGCAGCCCCAGCATTTT
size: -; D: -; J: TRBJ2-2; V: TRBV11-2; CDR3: CASSNYKENTGELFF; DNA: TGTGCCAGCAGCAACTATAAGGAGAACACCGGGGAGCTGTTTTTT
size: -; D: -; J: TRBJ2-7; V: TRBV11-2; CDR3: CASSPQVHLLYEQYF; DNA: TGTGCCAGCAGCCCCCAGGTGCATCTTCTCTACGAGCAGTACTTC
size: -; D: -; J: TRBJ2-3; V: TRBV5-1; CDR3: CASSLALGTTDTQYF; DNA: TGCGCCAGCAGCTTGGCCCTGGGGACGACAGATACGCAGTATTTT
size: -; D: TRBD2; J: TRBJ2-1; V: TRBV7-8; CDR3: CASSLTSGRYEQFF; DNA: TGTGCCAGCAGCTTGACTAGCGGGAGGTATGAGCAGTTCTTC
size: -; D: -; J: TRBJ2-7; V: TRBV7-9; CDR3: CASSLGGGEQYF; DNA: TGTGCCAGCAGCTTAGGAGGGGGCGAGCAGTACTTC
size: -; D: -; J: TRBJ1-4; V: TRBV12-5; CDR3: CASGLFSGLYEKLFF; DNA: TGTGCTAGTGGTTTGTTTTCAGGGCTTTACGAAAAACTGTTTTTT
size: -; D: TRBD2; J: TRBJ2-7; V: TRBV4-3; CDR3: CASSQEASGYSYEQYF; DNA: TGCGCCAGCAGCCAAGAGGCTAGCGGATACTCCTACGAGCAGTACTTC
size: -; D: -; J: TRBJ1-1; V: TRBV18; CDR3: CASSPGEGGENTEAFF; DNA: TGTGCCAGCTCACCTGGTGAGGGCGGAGAGAACACTGAAGCTTTCTTT
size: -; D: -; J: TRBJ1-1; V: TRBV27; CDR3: CASSLYRYTEAFF; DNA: TGTGCCAGCAGCCTATACCGGTACACTGAAGCTTTCTTT
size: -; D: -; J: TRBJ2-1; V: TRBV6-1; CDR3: CASSEGYSSSYNEQFF; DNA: TGTGCCAGCAGTGAGGGTTATTCCAGCTCCTACAATGAGCAGTTCTTC
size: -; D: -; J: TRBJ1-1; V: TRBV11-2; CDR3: CASSPAGGGLEAFF; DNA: TGTGCCAGCAGCCCAGCGGGGGGGGGTCTGGAAGCTTTCTTT
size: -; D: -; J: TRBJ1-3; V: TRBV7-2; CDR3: CASSLKSDATIYF; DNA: TGTGCCAGCAGCTTAAAATCTGATGCCACCATATATTTT
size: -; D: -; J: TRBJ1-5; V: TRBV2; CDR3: CASNGGATGNQPQHF; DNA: TGTGCCAGCAATGGCGGGGCTACAGGCAATCAGCCCCAGCATTTT
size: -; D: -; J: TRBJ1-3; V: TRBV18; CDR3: CASSLDNSGNTIYF; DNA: TGTGCCAGCTCATTAGACAACTCTGGAAACACCATATATTTT
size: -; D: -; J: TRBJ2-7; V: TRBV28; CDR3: CASNGQALNEQYF; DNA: TGTGCCAGCAACGGGCAGGCCCTCAACGAGCAGTACTTC
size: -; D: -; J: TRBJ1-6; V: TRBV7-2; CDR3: CASRSPSRVSNSPLHF; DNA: TGTGCCAGCAGGTCCCCCTCCCGGGTTTCTAATTCACCCCTCCACTTT
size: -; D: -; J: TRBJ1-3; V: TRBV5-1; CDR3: CASSQNGMDTISGNTIYF; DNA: TGCGCCAGCAGCCAGAATGGTATGGACACCATCTCTGGAAACACCATATATTTT
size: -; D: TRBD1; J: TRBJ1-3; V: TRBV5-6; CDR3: CASSLVARQGSAGNTIYF; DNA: TGTGCCAGCAGCTTGGTCGCAAGACAGGGTAGCGCTGGAAACACCATATATTTT
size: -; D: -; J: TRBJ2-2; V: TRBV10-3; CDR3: CATTTAATGELFF; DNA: TGTGCCACCACCACAGCAGCGACCGGGGAGCTGTTTTTT
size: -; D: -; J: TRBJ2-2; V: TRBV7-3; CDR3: CASSLGGQHTGELFF; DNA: TGTGCCAGCAGCTTAGGGGGTCAGCACACCGGGGAGCTGTTTTTT
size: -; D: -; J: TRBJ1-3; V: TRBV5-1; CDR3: CASSVVGGSGNTIYF; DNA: TGCGCCAGCAGTGTGGTCGGAGGCTCTGGAAACACCATATATTTT